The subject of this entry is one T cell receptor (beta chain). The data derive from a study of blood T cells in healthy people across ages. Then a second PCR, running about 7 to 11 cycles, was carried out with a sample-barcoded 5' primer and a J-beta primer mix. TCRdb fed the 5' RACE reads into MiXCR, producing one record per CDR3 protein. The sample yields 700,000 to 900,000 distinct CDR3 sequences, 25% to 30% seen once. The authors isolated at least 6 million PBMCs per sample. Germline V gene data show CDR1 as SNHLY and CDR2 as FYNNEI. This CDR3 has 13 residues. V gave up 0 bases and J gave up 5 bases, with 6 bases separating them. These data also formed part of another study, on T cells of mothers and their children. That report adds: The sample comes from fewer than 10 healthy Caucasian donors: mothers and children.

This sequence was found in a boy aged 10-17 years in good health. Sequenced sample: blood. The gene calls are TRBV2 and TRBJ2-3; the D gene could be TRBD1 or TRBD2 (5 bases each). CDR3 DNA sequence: TGTGCCAGCAGTGAAGCTGGGGGAGATACGCAGTATTTT. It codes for CASSEAGGDTQYF.